This TCR beta chain was identified during a study of blood T cell repertoires in COVID-19. Study at large: PBMCs, B-cell-depleted T cells, or T cells provided the cDNA or gDNA that made up the material.

The CDR3 extends over 14 amino acids. The V gene lost 0 bases and the J gene lost 2 bases, with 7 bases spanning the gap. The germline V gene has CDR1 LGHDT and CDR2 YNNKEL (reference sequence). This clone was seen more than once but under ten times. In the original analysis: Scientists estimated how many nucleated cells there were by amplifying reference gene primers. Generated by immunoSEQ multiplex PCR, the TCRdb table keeps only in-frame clones and is missing some. The V and J calls and clone size were taken over from that table, and D and trimming were inferred from the DNA. The data show over 150,000 clones, with roughly 73% seen just once and roughly 3.1% held by the top ten.

The sequence was obtained from a man between 65 and 85 years old with acute or convalescent COVID-19. The gene calls are TRBV3-1 (or the pseudogene TRBV3-2) and TRBJ1-2; D possibly corresponds to TRBD1 (6 bases). Sequenced: peripheral blood. The DNA of the CDR3 is TGTGCCAGCAGCCAAGACACAGGGAACTATGGCTACACCTTC. Amino acid sequence: CASSQDTGNYGYTF.